The entry below gives a single TCR beta chain sequence along with its context. This sample is drawn from a study of blood T cell repertoires in COVID-19. The CDR3 is 14 residues long. V lost 3 bases, J lost 5 bases, and 6 bases stayed unmatched. Germline V lookup: CDR1 SQVTM, CDR2 ANQGSEA. Repertoires were generated with immunoSEQ multiplex PCR, while TCRdb's copy carries only in-frame clones and drops some. The sample has about 480,000 clones, roughly 90% seen once. The clonotype was recovered from a middle-aged woman who had recovered from COVID-19. The sequencing sample was made of PBMCs or T cells enriched from blood (not recorded which). The chain joins TRBV29-1 to TRBJ2-3; 9 bases are shared with TRBD2. Here the CDR3 DNA reads TGCAGCGTTGATCGCGGCGGGAGGGGAGATACGCAGTATTTT. Translated: CSVDRGGRGDTQYF.